Listed here are 3 T cell receptor beta chains from one sample, sequenced in a study of cytomegalovirus exposure and HLA in healthy donors. Amplification used 60 Vbeta primers and 13 Jbeta primers. Clones were sequenced by immunoSEQ multiplex PCR, and TCRdb holds only the in-frame ones, with some missing. The sample holds 130,000 or so clones, roughly 80% seen once. Sequenced input: PBMCs. These TCRs come from a man aged 35 to 55 in good health and CMV-seronegative.

The V and J genes are TRBV9 and TRBJ2-6; 8 bases agree with TRBD2. The germline CDR1 and CDR2 sequences are SGDLS and YYNGEE. With 4 bases clipped from V and 0 bases from J, the junction kept 9 bases outside the gene matches. This CDR3 has 18 residues. Here the CDR3 reads CASSLGGGLNSGANVLTF. The CDR3 DNA sequence: TGTGCCAGCAGCCTGGGCGGGGGGCTAAACTCTGGGGCCAACGTCCTGACTTTC.

This clone was seen only a few times. The chain uses TRBV2 and TRBJ1-2, with a weak D call TRBD1 (5 bases). The V gene lost 6 bases and the J gene lost 4 bases, with 9 bases spanning the gap. The CDR3 totals 12 residues. Germline CDR1 reads SNHLY; CDR2 reads FYNNEI. DNA of the CDR3: TGTGCCAGCAGGGGGGGAGGCTATGGCTACACCTTC. It yields the protein CASRGGGYGYTF.

This rearrangement joins TRBV18 to TRBJ1-5; D may be TRBD1 (5 bases). This CDR3 contains 15 residues. The V and J ends lost 3 bases and 9 bases respectively, with 18 bases between them. Germline loops: CDR1 KGHSH, CDR2 LQKENI. This CDR3 reads CASSPGQGAWGPQHF. The DNA for the CDR3 is TGTGCCAGCTCACCGGGGCAAGGGGCATGGGGGCCCCAGCATTTT.